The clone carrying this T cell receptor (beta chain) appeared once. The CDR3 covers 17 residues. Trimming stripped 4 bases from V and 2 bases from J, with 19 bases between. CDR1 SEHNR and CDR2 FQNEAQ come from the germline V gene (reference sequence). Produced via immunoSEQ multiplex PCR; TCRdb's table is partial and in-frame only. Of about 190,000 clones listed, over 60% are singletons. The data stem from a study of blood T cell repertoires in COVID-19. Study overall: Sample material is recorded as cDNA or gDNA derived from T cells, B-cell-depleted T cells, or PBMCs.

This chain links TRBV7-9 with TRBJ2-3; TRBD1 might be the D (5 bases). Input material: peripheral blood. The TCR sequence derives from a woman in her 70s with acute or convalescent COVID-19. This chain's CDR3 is CASSYPWQGNPTDTQYF. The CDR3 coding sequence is TGTGCCAGCAGCTATCCCTGGCAGGGAAACCCCACAGATACGCAGTATTTT.